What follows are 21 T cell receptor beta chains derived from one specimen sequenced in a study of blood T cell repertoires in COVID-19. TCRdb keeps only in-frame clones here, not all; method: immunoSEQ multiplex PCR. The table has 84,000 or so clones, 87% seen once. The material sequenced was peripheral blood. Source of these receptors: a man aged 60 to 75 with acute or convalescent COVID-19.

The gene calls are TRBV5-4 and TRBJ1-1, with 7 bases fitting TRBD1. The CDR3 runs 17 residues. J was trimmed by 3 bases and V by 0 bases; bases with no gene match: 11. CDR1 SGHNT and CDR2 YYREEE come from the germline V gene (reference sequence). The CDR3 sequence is CASSLDPLTGVDTEAFF. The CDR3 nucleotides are TGTGCCAGCAGCTTGGACCCACTTACAGGGGTGGACACTGAAGCTTTCTTT.

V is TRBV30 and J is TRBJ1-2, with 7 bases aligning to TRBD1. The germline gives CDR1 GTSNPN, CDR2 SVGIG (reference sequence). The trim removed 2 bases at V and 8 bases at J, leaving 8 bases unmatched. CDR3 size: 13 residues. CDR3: CAWSQNTGEGYTF. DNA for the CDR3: TGTGCCTGGAGTCAAAACACAGGGGAAGGCTACACCTTC.

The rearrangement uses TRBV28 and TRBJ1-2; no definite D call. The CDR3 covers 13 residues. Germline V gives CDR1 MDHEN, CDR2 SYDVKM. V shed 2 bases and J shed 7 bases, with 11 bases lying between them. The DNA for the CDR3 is TGTGCCAGCAGTTTAAGCCCCGTTGGTGGCTACACCTTC. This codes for CASSLSPVGGYTF.

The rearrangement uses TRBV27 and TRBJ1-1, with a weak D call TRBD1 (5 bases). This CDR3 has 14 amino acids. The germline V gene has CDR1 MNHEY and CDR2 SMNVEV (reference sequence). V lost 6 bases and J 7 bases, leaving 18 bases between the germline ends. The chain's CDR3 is CASRSPRGKLEAFF. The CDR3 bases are TGTGCCAGCAGATCTCCCCGGGGGAAACTTGAAGCTTTCTTT.

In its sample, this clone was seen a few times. The CDR3 DNA reads TGCGCCAGCAGCCCTCGCAACCCGGGACTAGGGAGTTACGAGCAGTACTTC. Translated: CASSPRNPGLGSYEQYF. This rearrangement joins TRBV10-2 to TRBJ2-7, with 8 bases fitting TRBD2. CDR1 and CDR2 from the germline V gene are WSHSY and SAAADI. V trimming: 6 bases; J trimming: 4 bases; junction bases outside the gene matches: 17. This CDR3 contains 17 residues.

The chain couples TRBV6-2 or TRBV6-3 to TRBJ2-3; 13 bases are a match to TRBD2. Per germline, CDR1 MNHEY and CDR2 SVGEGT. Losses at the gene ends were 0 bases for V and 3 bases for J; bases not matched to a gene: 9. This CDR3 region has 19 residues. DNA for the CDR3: TGTGCCAGCAGTTACTCCCTGGGTTCGGGACTAGCGGGAACAGATACGCAGTATTTT. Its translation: CASSYSLGSGLAGTDTQYF.

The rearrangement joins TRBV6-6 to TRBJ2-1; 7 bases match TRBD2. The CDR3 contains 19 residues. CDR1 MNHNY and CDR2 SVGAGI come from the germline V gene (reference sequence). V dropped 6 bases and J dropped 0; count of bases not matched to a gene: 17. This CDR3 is CASSSRLIAGGNSYNEQFF. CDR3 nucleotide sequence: TGTGCCAGCAGCTCACGACTCATAGCGGGCGGCAACTCCTACAATGAGCAGTTCTTC.

The CDR3 region is CASSFTSQGRETQYF. The DNA for the CDR3 is TGTGCCAGCAGCTTCACGTCCCAGGGGCGGGAGACCCAGTACTTC. The chain combines TRBV5-5 with TRBJ2-5; maybe TRBD1 (6 bases). Per germline, CDR1 SGHKS and CDR2 YYEKEE (reference sequence). V shed 2 bases and J shed 5 bases, with 16 bases lying between them. The CDR3 extends over 15 amino acids.

CDR3 sequence reads: CASSQDRQGVPEAFF. The CDR3 DNA sequence: TGCGCCAGCAGCCAAGACAGGCAGGGGGTACCTGAAGCTTTCTTT. This sequence joins TRBV4-3 and TRBJ1-1; TRBD1 matches at 7 bases. The CDR3 loop spans 15 amino acids. CDR1 LGHNA and CDR2 YSLEER come from the germline V gene. V was pared by 0 bases and J by 6 bases, with 7 bases of the junction left unmatched.

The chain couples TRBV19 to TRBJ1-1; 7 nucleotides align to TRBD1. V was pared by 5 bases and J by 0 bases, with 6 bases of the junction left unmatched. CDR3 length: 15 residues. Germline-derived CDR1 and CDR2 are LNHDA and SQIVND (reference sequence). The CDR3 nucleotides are TGTGCCAGTAGTGTACAGGGGACCATGAACACTGAAGCTTTCTTT. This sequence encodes CASSVQGTMNTEAFF.

The CDR3 nucleotides are TGTGCCAGCAGCCCGGGGACAGGGGGGGCCGGGGAGCTGTTTTTT. It specifies CASSPGTGGAGELFF. The J gene is TRBJ2-2, the V gene TRBV7-3; 11 bases are a match to TRBD1. Germline V lookup: CDR1 SGHTA, CDR2 FQGTGA. This CDR3 spans 15 amino acids. V lost 5 bases and J lost 6; bases outside the gene matches: 5.

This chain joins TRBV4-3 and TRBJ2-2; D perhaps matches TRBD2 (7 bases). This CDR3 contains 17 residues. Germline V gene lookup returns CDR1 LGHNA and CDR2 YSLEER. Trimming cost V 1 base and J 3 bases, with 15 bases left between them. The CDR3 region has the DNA TGCGCCAGCAGCCAAGTAGACGGGGGGCGGGACACCGGGGAGCTGTTTTTT. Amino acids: CASSQVDGGRDTGELFF.

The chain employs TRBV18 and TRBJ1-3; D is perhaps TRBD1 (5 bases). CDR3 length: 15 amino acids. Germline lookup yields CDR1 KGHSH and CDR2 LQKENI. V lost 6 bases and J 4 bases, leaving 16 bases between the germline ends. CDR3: CASSTGSSAGNTIYF. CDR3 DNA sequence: TGTGCCAGCTCCACAGGTAGCAGCGCCGGAAACACCATATATTTT. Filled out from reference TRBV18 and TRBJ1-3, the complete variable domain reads NAGVMQNPRHLVRRRGQEARLRCSPMKGHSHVYWYRQLPEEGLKFMVYLQKENIIDESGMPKERFSAEFPKEGPSILRIQQVVRGDSAAYFCASSTGSSAGNTIYFGEGSWLTVV.

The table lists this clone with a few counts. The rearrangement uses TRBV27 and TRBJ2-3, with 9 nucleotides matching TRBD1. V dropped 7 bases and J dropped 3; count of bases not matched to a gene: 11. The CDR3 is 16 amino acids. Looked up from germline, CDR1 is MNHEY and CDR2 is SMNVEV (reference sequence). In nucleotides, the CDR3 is TGTGCCAGCACCTCTCACCCTGGGACAGGGACAGATACGCAGTATTTT. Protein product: CASTSHPGTGTDTQYF.

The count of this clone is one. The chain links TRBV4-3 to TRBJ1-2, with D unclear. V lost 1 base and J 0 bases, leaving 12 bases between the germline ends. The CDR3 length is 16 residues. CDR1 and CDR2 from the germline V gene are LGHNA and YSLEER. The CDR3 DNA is TGCGCCAGCAGCCAAGGTGCGACAACAGCTAACTATGGCTACACCTTC. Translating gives CASSQGATTANYGYTF.

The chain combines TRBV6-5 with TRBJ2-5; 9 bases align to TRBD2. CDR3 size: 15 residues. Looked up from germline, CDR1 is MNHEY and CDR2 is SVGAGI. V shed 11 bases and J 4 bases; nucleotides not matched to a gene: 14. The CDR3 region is CAVSPSGGLGETQYF. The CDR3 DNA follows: TGTGCCGTTAGCCCCAGCGGGGGGCTTGGAGAGACCCAGTACTTC.

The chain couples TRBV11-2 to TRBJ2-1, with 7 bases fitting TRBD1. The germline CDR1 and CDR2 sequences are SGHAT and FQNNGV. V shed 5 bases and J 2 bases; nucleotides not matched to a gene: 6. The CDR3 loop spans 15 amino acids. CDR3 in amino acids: CASSPPTGPYNEQFF. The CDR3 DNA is TGTGCCAGCAGCCCCCCGACAGGGCCCTACAATGAGCAGTTCTTC. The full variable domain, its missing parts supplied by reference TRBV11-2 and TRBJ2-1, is EAGVAQSPRYKIIEKRQSVAFWCNPISGHATLYWYQQILGQGPKLLIQFQNNGVVDDSQLPKDRFSAERLKGVDSTLKIQPAKLEDSAVYLCASSPPTGPYNEQFFGPGTRLTVL.

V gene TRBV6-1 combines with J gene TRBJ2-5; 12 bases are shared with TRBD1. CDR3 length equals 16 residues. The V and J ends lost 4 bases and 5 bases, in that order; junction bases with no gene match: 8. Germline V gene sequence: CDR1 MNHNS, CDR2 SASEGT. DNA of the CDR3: TGTGCCAGCAGTGTTCCGGGACAGGGGGCAGGGGAGACCCAGTACTTC. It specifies CASSVPGQGAGETQYF.

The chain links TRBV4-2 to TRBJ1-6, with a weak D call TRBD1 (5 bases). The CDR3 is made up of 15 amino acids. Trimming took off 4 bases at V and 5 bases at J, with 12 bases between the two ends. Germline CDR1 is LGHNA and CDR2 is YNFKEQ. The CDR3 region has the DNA TGTGCCAGCAGCCCTGGAGGGGCTGATAATTCACCCCTCCACTTT. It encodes CASSPGGADNSPLHF.

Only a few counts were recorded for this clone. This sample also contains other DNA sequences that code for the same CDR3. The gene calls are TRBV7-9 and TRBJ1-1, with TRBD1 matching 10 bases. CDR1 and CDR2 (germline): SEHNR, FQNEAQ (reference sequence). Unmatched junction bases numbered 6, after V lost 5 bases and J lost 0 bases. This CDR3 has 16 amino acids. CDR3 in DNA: TGTGCCAGCAGCCCCGGACAGGGGGGAATGAACACTGAAGCTTTCTTT. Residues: CASSPGQGGMNTEAFF.

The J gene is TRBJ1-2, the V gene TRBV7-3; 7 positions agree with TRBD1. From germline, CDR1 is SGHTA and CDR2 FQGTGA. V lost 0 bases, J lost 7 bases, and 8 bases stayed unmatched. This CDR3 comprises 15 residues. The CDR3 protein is CASSLTQTGFAGYTF. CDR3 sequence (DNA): TGTGCCAGCAGCTTAACTCAGACAGGGTTTGCTGGCTACACCTTC.